A single T cell receptor (beta chain) is shown here with its context. What it binds is unknown. Compared with germline, one end of the junction differs, possibly owing to a read error. The data were obtained in a study of blood T cells in healthy people across ages. Study-wide points: It was not known whether donors were CMV positive (a possible confounder of expanded clonotype changes).

Primers used in a second PCR of about 7 to 11 cycles were a sample-barcoded 5' primer and a J-beta primer mix. TCRdb reanalysed the 5' RACE reads using MiXCR and keeps one entry per CDR3 protein. The sample holds 550,000 to 600,000 distinct CDR3 sequences; around 48% are singletons and the top ten take about 26%. The V gene's germline CDR1 is SGHRS and CDR2 YFSETQ. CDR3 length equals 16 residues. The receptor's source is a man aged 80 or over in good health. Sequenced sample: blood. The chain carries TRBV5-1 and TRBJ1-2; D might be TRBD1 (6 bases). The CDR3 bases are TGCGCCAGCAGCTTGGCTTCAGGGACAAGTAACCATGGCTACACCTTC. It translates to CASSLASGTSNHGYTF.